The sequence of this T cell receptor (beta chain) was determined in a study of blood T cell repertoires in COVID-19. Study-level background: Acute and convalescent COVID-19 samples came from the United States, Italy and Spain.

How the authors handled the data: Reference gene primer amplification gave estimated nucleated cell counts. Using immunoSEQ multiplex PCR, the repertoire was profiled, and TCRdb retains in-frame clones only, with some absent. V and J calls and clone size are those listed in that table; D and trimming were worked out from the DNA. Counted here are under 300,000 clones, 70% to 90% occurring once; the ten biggest clones make up around 3.6%. Sequenced: peripheral blood. This receptor was taken from a man between 18 and 29 years old with active or convalescent COVID-19.

CDR3 DNA sequence: TGTGCCATCAGTGAGTTTTCTCATTTACTAGCGGCAGAATCCTACGAGCAGTACTTC. It yields the protein CAISEFSHLLAAESYEQYF. V is TRBV10-3 and J is TRBJ2-7; TRBD2 matches 8 bases. The CDR3 is 19 residues long. Looked up from germline, CDR1 is ENHRY and CDR2 is SYGVKD. V shed 1 base and J 1 base; nucleotides not matched to a gene: 15.